This T cell receptor beta chain was sequenced for a study of CD8+ T cells in alopecia areata. cDNA serving as the sequencing template came from extracted, reverse transcribed RNA. TCRdb keeps only in-frame clones here, not all; method: immunoSEQ multiplex PCR. This table has 110,000 to 150,000 clones, 51% appearing once. From germline, CDR1 is SGHRS and CDR2 YFSETQ. CDR3 size: 14 residues. Trimming shortened V by 4 bases and J by 2 bases, and 12 bases separated the two germline ends. This specimen was CD4+ T cells sorted from blood, taken at week 0. The TCR sequence derives from a human donor with alopecia areata. This chain joins TRBV5-1 and TRBJ1-2; tentatively, D is TRBD1 (6 bases). The CDR3 reads CASSPGQTNYGYTF. CDR3 nucleotides: TGCGCCAGCAGCCCTGGACAGACCAACTATGGCTACACCTTC.